The 9 T cell receptor beta chains reported below all come from one sample, sequenced in a study of blood T cell repertoires in COVID-19. Method: immunoSEQ multiplex PCR; TCRdb's copy keeps in-frame clones and lacks some. This sample has 400,000 to 450,000 clones, with about 89% found just once. The sequenced material came from peripheral blood. Receptor source: a woman aged 40 to 49 with COVID-19, enrolled during active disease.

The table lists this clone with a count of one. The chain recombines TRBV28 with TRBJ1-2; D is undetermined. Trimming left V 5 bases short and J 4 bases short, with 14 bases between. The CDR3 runs 14 residues. Germline V gives CDR1 MDHEN, CDR2 SYDVKM. The CDR3 here is CASSNIGVGYGYTF. CDR3 DNA: TGTGCCAGCAGTAACATCGGGGTCGGCTATGGCTACACCTTC.

The genes are TRBV18 and TRBJ1-1, with a weak D call TRBD1 (6 bases). The CDR3 extends over 15 amino acids. Per germline, CDR1 KGHSH and CDR2 LQKENI. V gave up 4 bases and J gave up 0 bases, with 12 bases separating them. The CDR3 loop reads CASSLAQGMNTEAFF. CDR3 DNA: TGTGCCAGCTCACTGGCACAGGGAATGAACACTGAAGCTTTCTTT.

About this clone: This specimen includes other DNA sequences encoding the same CDR3. CDR3 DNA: TGTGCCAGCAGTTACAGCGGGAGCTCCTACAATGAGCAGTTCTTC. It translates to CASSYSGSSYNEQFF. This chain connects TRBV6-5 to TRBJ2-1; 8 nucleotides align to TRBD2. Germline-derived CDR1 and CDR2 are MNHEY and SVGAGI. The junction had 0 bases not matched to a gene; V was cut back by 2 bases and J by 0 bases. The CDR3 is made up of 15 amino acids.

V is TRBV27 and J is TRBJ2-7; 9 bases agree with TRBD1. CDR3 size: 13 residues. Germline-derived CDR1 and CDR2 are MNHEY and SMNVEV (reference sequence). Germline trimming cut 5 bases from V and 3 bases from J; bases unmatched to any gene: 2. CDR3 residues: CASSETGGYEQYF. DNA of the CDR3: TGTGCCAGCAGTGAGACAGGGGGCTACGAGCAGTACTTC.

The CDR3 region is CASGPPPGSFYEQYF. The CDR3 DNA is TGTGCTAGTGGTCCACCTCCGGGATCTTTCTACGAGCAGTACTTC. The chain is built from TRBV12-5 and TRBJ2-7; D may be TRBD2 (5 bases). CDR3 length: 15 residues. The V gene's germline CDR1 is LGHNT and CDR2 FRNRAP. Trimming took 5 bases from V and 3 from J, leaving 17 bases between them.

The rearrangement joins TRBV9 to TRBJ2-7; D possibly corresponds to TRBD1 (7 bases). This CDR3 region has 14 residues. Trimming left V 0 bases short and J 5 bases short, with 12 bases between. Germline-derived CDR1 and CDR2 are SGDLS and YYNGEE. DNA of the CDR3: TGTGCCAGCAGCGTAGAAGACAGGGAGGACGAGCAGTACTTC. Translation gives CASSVEDREDEQYF.

Only a few counts were recorded for this clone. The V and J genes are TRBV6-5 and TRBJ1-6; 7 bases are a match to TRBD1. CDR1 MNHEY and CDR2 SVGAGI come from the germline V gene. CDR3 size: 15 residues. V lost 6 bases to trimming and J lost 5 bases; unmatched junction nucleotides: 7. Here the CDR3 reads CASRLWGQNNSPLHF. As DNA, the CDR3 is TGTGCCAGCAGATTATGGGGACAGAATAATTCACCCCTCCACTTT.

The chain joins TRBV29-1 to TRBJ2-5, with TRBD1 as a possible D gene (6 bases). Germline CDR1 SQVTM, CDR2 ANQGSEA. V gave up 3 bases and J gave up 0 bases, with 8 bases separating them. The CDR3 has 13 residues. The CDR3 coding sequence is TGCAGCGTTGACAGGGGAGACCAAGAGACCCAGTACTTC. This encodes CSVDRGDQETQYF.

DNA of the CDR3: TGTGCCAGCAGCCCCGGGACAGGAGCTAACTATGGCTACACCTTC. It yields the protein CASSPGTGANYGYTF. V is TRBV9 and J is TRBJ1-2, with 8 positions matching TRBD1. Germline CDR1 SGDLS, CDR2 YYNGEE. There are 15 residues in the CDR3. V shed 4 bases, J shed 0 bases, and the junction held 5 bases outside the gene matches.